This is a list of T cell receptor beta chains from one sample in a study of T cell repertoires in cytomegalovirus infection. Their recognized antigens are unknown. TCRdb fed the reads into MiXCR, producing one record per CDR3 protein. The sample has 450,000 to 550,000 distinct CDR3 sequences, 42% seen once. The sequencing used cultured PBMCs, collected from culture after CMV antigen stimulation. These receptors originate from a human donor in good health (CMV status not recorded). Some clones in this sample may be carry-over from other donors' samples. Both conserved end residues are part of each CDR3. The order of the fields is J gene, CDR3 length, D gene, clone size, V gene, CDR3 protein, CDR3 DNA. A D gene is named only where the DNA matches it firmly. Part of the rows lack a size; the others show once, few, many or a class for expanded clones.

j_call: TRBJ2-7; cdr3_length: 12; d_call: .; clone_size: few; v_call: TRBV28; cdr3_aa: CASSFRPGEQYF; cdr3_nt: TGTGCCAGCAGTTTCCGGCCAGGCGAGCAGTACTTC
j_call: TRBJ1-2; cdr3_length: 14; d_call: TRBD1; clone_size: few; v_call: TRBV5-4; cdr3_aa: CASSSPGQYYGYTF; cdr3_nt: TGTGCCAGCAGCTCCCCGGGACAGTACTATGGCTACACCTTC
j_call: TRBJ1-1; cdr3_length: 14; d_call: TRBD1; clone_size: few; v_call: TRBV12-3/TRBV12-4; cdr3_aa: CASGDRHMNTEAFF; cdr3_nt: TGTGCCAGCGGGGACAGACACATGAACACTGAAGCTTTCTTT
j_call: TRBJ1-2; cdr3_length: 15; d_call: .; clone_size: .; v_call: TRBV4-1; cdr3_aa: CASSQDLLLGYGYTF; cdr3_nt: TGCGCCAGCAGCCAAGATCTCCTCCTCGGCTATGGCTACACCTTC
j_call: TRBJ2-7; cdr3_length: 16; d_call: .; clone_size: .; v_call: TRBV6-1; cdr3_aa: CASRGTNRELRLEQYF; cdr3_nt: TGTGCCAGCAGGGGAACTAACAGGGAGCTCCGGCTCGAGCAGTACTTC
j_call: TRBJ2-1; cdr3_length: 15; d_call: .; clone_size: .; v_call: TRBV7-2; cdr3_aa: CASSLGGTGSREQFF; cdr3_nt: TGTGCCAGCAGCTTAGGTGGCACTGGGTCGAGGGAGCAGTTCTTC
j_call: TRBJ2-1; cdr3_length: 15; d_call: .; clone_size: .; v_call: TRBV7-8; cdr3_aa: CASSPRSSAYNEQFF; cdr3_nt: TGTGCCAGCAGCCCCCGTAGCTCGGCCTACAATGAGCAGTTCTTC
j_call: TRBJ2-7; cdr3_length: 14; d_call: TRBD1; clone_size: .; v_call: TRBV7-2; cdr3_aa: CASSISGQGYEQYF; cdr3_nt: TGTGCCAGCAGCATATCGGGACAGGGCTACGAGCAGTACTTC
j_call: TRBJ2-1; cdr3_length: 17; d_call: TRBD1; clone_size: .; v_call: TRBV28; cdr3_aa: CASSLWSDRGSYNEQFF; cdr3_nt: TGTGCCAGCAGTTTGTGGTCGGACAGGGGATCCTACAATGAGCAGTTCTTC
j_call: TRBJ2-1; cdr3_length: 13; d_call: .; clone_size: few; v_call: TRBV4-2; cdr3_aa: CASSQEVTFEQFF; cdr3_nt: TGTGCCAGCAGCCAAGAGGTGACTTTTGAGCAGTTCTTC
j_call: TRBJ2-7; cdr3_length: 16; d_call: TRBD2; clone_size: .; v_call: TRBV12-3/TRBV12-4; cdr3_aa: CASNPGAGRPPYEQYF; cdr3_nt: TGTGCCAGCAACCCCGGGGCCGGGAGGCCTCCCTACGAGCAGTACTTC
j_call: TRBJ2-3; cdr3_length: 15; d_call: TRBD2; clone_size: .; v_call: TRBV12-3/TRBV12-4; cdr3_aa: CASSLELADTDTQYF; cdr3_nt: TGTGCCAGCAGTTTAGAGCTAGCGGACACAGATACGCAGTATTTT
j_call: TRBJ1-1; cdr3_length: 17; d_call: .; clone_size: few; v_call: TRBV6-1; cdr3_aa: CASSEGMVGARETEAFF; cdr3_nt: TGTGCCAGCAGTGAGGGGATGGTGGGGGCGCGGGAGACTGAAGCTTTCTTT
j_call: TRBJ2-1; cdr3_length: 12; d_call: TRBD1; clone_size: .; v_call: TRBV20-1; cdr3_aa: CSARDSLRGGFF; cdr3_nt: TGCAGTGCCCGGGACAGCCTTCGCGGAGGGTTCTTC
j_call: TRBJ2-3; cdr3_length: 19; d_call: .; clone_size: few; v_call: TRBV2; cdr3_aa: CASSPMILVGGLSRDTQYF; cdr3_nt: TGTGCCAGCAGTCCGATGATACTTGTGGGGGGCCTCTCCCGAGATACGCAGTATTTT
j_call: TRBJ2-1; cdr3_length: 15; d_call: TRBD2; clone_size: .; v_call: TRBV20-1; cdr3_aa: CSARSPGTSGNEQFF; cdr3_nt: TGCAGTGCTAGATCCCCGGGGACTAGCGGCAATGAGCAGTTCTTC